These 20 T cell receptor beta chains came from one sample sequenced in a study of cytomegalovirus exposure and HLA in healthy donors. 60 Vbeta and 13 Jbeta primers were used in PCR. Profiled with immunoSEQ multiplex PCR; TCRdb holds only in-frame clones, not every one. The sample carries roughly 160,000 clones, 70% to 80% recorded once. Sequencing was done on a sample of PBMCs. The receptor source for this set is a man in his forties or fifties in good health and CMV-seronegative.

The chain is built from TRBV30 and TRBJ1-1; D not resolved. The CDR3 sequence is 13 residues long. The germline V gene encodes CDR1 GTSNPN and CDR2 SVGIG (reference sequence). Trimming removed 0 bases from V and 1 base from J, with 6 bases in between. The CDR3 DNA is TGTGCCTGGAGTGTACACGAGAACACTGAAGCTTTCTTT. It codes for CAWSVHENTEAFF. The full variable domain, rest sourced from reference TRBV30 and TRBJ1-1, is SQTIHQWPATLVQPVGSPLSLECTVEGTSNPNLYWYRQAAGRGLQLLFYSVGIGQISSEVPQNLSASRPQDRQFILSSKKLLLSDSGFYLCAWSVHENTEAFFGQGTRLTVV.

V usage is TRBV4-1 and J usage is TRBJ2-2; 7 positions match TRBD1. Germline V CDR1 and CDR2: MGHRA, YSYEKL. CDR3 length: 16 amino acids. V lost 3 bases and J lost 6; bases outside the gene matches: 10. The CDR3 DNA reads TGCGCCAGCAGCCAGACGCGACAGGGTTATGCCGGGGAGCTGTTTTTT. It is translated as CASSQTRQGYAGELFF.

This clone has more than one count but fewer than ten. The CDR3 loop reads CASSLSGREQYF. CDR3 in DNA: TGTGCCAGCAGCTTGTCGGGGAGGGAGCAGTACTTC. The chain couples TRBV5-6 to TRBJ2-7, with D possibly being TRBD2 (6 bases). The V and J ends lost 1 base and 7 bases respectively, with 9 bases between them. Germline V gene data show CDR1 as SGHDT and CDR2 as YYEEEE. The CDR3 runs 12 residues.

The chain has TRBV6-6 and TRBJ1-4; 7 bases line up with TRBD1. The CDR3 has 16 residues. With V trimmed by 5 bases and J by 6 bases, 12 bases remained unmatched. From germline, CDR1 is MNHNY and CDR2 SVGAGI (reference sequence). As DNA, the CDR3 is TGTGCCAGCAGTCCCGGGACAGCAACAACCTATGAAAAACTGTTTTTT. This translates into CASSPGTATTYEKLFF.

The CDR3 nucleotides are TGTGCCAGTAGTATGAGGGGACAGGGGAACACTGAAGCTTTCTTT. Translating it yields CASSMRGQGNTEAFF. The chain has TRBV19 and TRBJ1-1; 9 bases agree with TRBD1. With V trimmed by 3 bases and J by 1 base, 3 bases remained unmatched. This CDR3 has 15 amino acids. CDR1 and CDR2 from the germline V gene are LNHDA and SQIVND (reference sequence).

The chain couples TRBV7-3 to TRBJ2-5, with TRBD1 identical over 8 bases. Looked up from germline, CDR1 is SGHTA and CDR2 is FQGTGA. The V gene end was trimmed by 5 bases and the J gene end by 6 bases; junction bases not matched to a gene: 5. This CDR3 has 13 amino acids. CDR3 in amino acids: CASSPGQGQTQYF. The CDR3 DNA sequence: TGTGCCAGCAGCCCAGGACAGGGCCAGACCCAGTACTTC.

The chain employs TRBV30 and TRBJ2-5, with TRBD1 identical over 10 bases. Germline CDR1 reads GTSNPN; CDR2 reads SVGIG (reference sequence). This CDR3 region has 14 residues. The J segment lost 9 bases and the V segment lost 0 bases, leaving 7 bases of the junction unmatched. The CDR3: CAWSVQWGTGAQYF. The CDR3 DNA reads TGTGCCTGGAGTGTACAATGGGGGACAGGGGCCCAGTACTTC.

The chain joins TRBV9 to TRBJ2-6; 8 bases agree with TRBD2. Germline loops: CDR1 SGDLS, CDR2 YYNGEE. The CDR3 contains 17 residues. The V segment lost 0 bases and the J segment 1 base; nucleotides outside the gene matches: 3. The CDR3 here is CASSVGGTSSGANVLTF. The CDR3 bases are TGTGCCAGCAGCGTAGGCGGGACTAGTTCTGGGGCCAACGTCCTGACTTTC.

The CDR3 bases are TGTGCCAGTAGTATCTTCCTAAACAATCAGCCCCAGCATTTT. As protein: CASSIFLNNQPQHF. The rearrangement uses TRBV19 and TRBJ1-5, with D unresolved. Trimming shortened V by 3 bases and J by 3 bases, and 9 bases separated the two germline ends. Germline CDR1 LNHDA, CDR2 SQIVND (reference sequence). This CDR3 spans 14 amino acids.

The gene calls are TRBV4-2 and TRBJ2-2; maybe TRBD1 (5 bases). Germline V lookup: CDR1 LGHNA, CDR2 YNFKEQ. V shed 4 bases and J shed 0 bases, with 12 bases lying between them. This CDR3 is built from 16 residues. The CDR3 coding sequence is TGTGCCAGCAGCCTCGCGACAGACGCGAACACCGGGGAGCTGTTTTTT. This sequence encodes CASSLATDANTGELFF.

This clone was seen only a few times. This chain joins TRBV2 and TRBJ1-5; TRBD1 agrees at 8 bases. The trim removed 8 bases at V and 3 bases at J, leaving 9 bases unmatched. CDR3 length: 15 amino acids. Germline V CDR1 and CDR2: SNHLY, FYNNEI. CDR3 DNA: TGTGCCAGCGGGGTGACAGGGGCGAACAATCAGCCCCAGCATTTT. Protein sequence: CASGVTGANNQPQHF.

This clone has only a few counts. V gene TRBV2 combines with J gene TRBJ1-4, with 8 bases aligning to TRBD1. The germline V gene has CDR1 SNHLY and CDR2 FYNNEI. This CDR3 is 14 amino acids long. V was clipped by 7 bases and J by 8 bases; unmatched bases: 9. The CDR3 region is CASNRDRGKEKLFF. CDR3 in DNA: TGTGCCAGCAATAGAGACAGGGGTAAAGAAAAACTGTTTTTT. Based on the CDR3 plus reference TRBV2 and TRBJ1-4, the full variable domain is EPEVTQTPSHQVTQMGQEVILRCVPISNHLYFYWYRQILGQKVEFLVSFYNNEISEKSEIFDDQFSVERPDGSNFTLKIRSTKLEDSAMYFCASNRDRGKEKLFFGSGTQLSVL.

The chain couples TRBV29-1 to TRBJ2-5, with 8 bases fitting TRBD1. The better agreement between TRBJ2-7 and the DNA end casts doubt on the J call. The CDR3 contains 16 residues. CDR1 SQVTM and CDR2 ANQGSEA come from the germline V gene. CDR3 nucleotides: TGCAGCGTTCCGTCCGGGACAGGCCCCCACCCATACGAGCAGTACTTC. Its protein is CSVPSGTGPHPYEQYF.

The CDR3 DNA follows: TGTGCCAGCAGTTACTCGAAACCTCCTTTGGGGCGTGAAGCTTTCTTT. Protein product: CASSYSKPPLGREAFF. J is TRBJ1-1 and V is TRBV6-5, with D perhaps TRBD1 (5 bases). CDR3 length: 16 residues. CDR1 is MNHEY, CDR2 SVGAGI, per germline. V lost 0 bases to trimming and J lost 7 bases, with 18 bases between them.

The genes are TRBV30 and TRBJ2-5; weak D call: TRBD2 (5 bases). The J call may be wrong; the DNA end is better matched by TRBJ2-7. The CDR3 is 12 residues long. From germline, CDR1 is GTSNPN and CDR2 SVGIG (reference sequence). In DNA, the CDR3 is TGTGCCTGGAGTAGAGGGCACTACGAGCAGTACTTC. Translated, it gives CAWSRGHYEQYF.

The V gene is TRBV19, the J gene TRBJ1-5; perhaps TRBD1 as D (5 bases). The germline V gene has CDR1 LNHDA and CDR2 SQIVND (reference sequence). The V gene lost 8 bases and the J gene lost 3 bases, with 14 bases spanning the gap. This CDR3 comprises 14 residues. The DNA of the CDR3 is TGTGCCAGTTGCAGGGTTGGCTTCAATCAGCCCCAGCATTTT. Protein: CASCRVGFNQPQHF.

The chain combines TRBV5-5 with TRBJ2-1; TRBD2 agrees at 7 bases. CDR3 length equals 15 residues. V trimming: 0 bases; J trimming: 3 bases; junction bases outside the gene matches: 3. Looked up from germline, CDR1 is SGHKS and CDR2 is YYEKEE (reference sequence). The DNA of the CDR3 is TGTGCCAGCAGCTTGGCACGCGGGGGCTACAATGAGCAGTTCTTC. It translates to CASSLARGGYNEQFF.

The chain links TRBV2 to TRBJ2-5; TRBD2 is a possible D gene (5 bases). The end of the DNA fits TRBJ2-7 better, so the J call may be wrong. CDR1 is SNHLY, CDR2 FYNNEI, per germline. CDR3 size: 11 residues. CDR3: CASGRTYEQYF. CDR3 in DNA: TGTGCCAGCGGGAGAACCTACGAGCAGTACTTC.

This chain joins TRBV19 and TRBJ2-1; a weak D match, TRBD1 (6 bases). The CDR3 runs to 14 residues. CDR1 is LNHDA and CDR2 is SQIVND in the germline V gene (reference sequence). Trimming cost V 5 bases and J 7 bases, with 15 bases left between them. CDR3 residues: CASSFLGTQNEQFF. CDR3 sequence (DNA): TGTGCCAGTAGTTTCCTTGGGACACAGAATGAGCAGTTCTTC.

The CDR3 coding sequence is TGCGCCAGCAGCTCAAAGAGACAGGGGGCTAGCACAGATACGCAGTATTTT. Amino acid sequence: CASSSKRQGASTDTQYF. The genes are TRBV5-1 and TRBJ2-3; TRBD1 matches 10 bases. V shed 3 bases, J shed 0 bases, and the junction held 7 bases outside the gene matches. Germline loops: CDR1 SGHRS, CDR2 YFSETQ. The CDR3 sequence is 17 residues long.